These 11 T cell receptor beta chains came from one sample sequenced in a study of cytomegalovirus exposure and HLA in healthy donors. Researchers ran the PCR with 60 Vbeta and 13 Jbeta primers. The repertoire was sequenced with immunoSEQ multiplex PCR; TCRdb's copy has only in-frame clones and lacks some. This sample has under 200,000 clones, with around 82% found just once. The source material was PBMCs. The receptors were sampled from a boy between 10 and 17 years old in good health and CMV-seronegative.

The chain recombines TRBV7-3 with TRBJ2-1, with no clear D. Germline V gene sequence: CDR1 SGHTA, CDR2 FQGTGA. The V end was cut by 2 bases, the J end by 8 bases, with 13 bases between. CDR3 length: 14 residues. CDR3 in DNA: TGTGCCAGCAGCTTAGATGGCCCTTACGATGAGCAGTTCTTC. Translated, it gives CASSLDGPYDEQFF.

This chain connects TRBV4-3 to TRBJ2-7; 7 nucleotides align to TRBD1. V lost 4 bases, J lost 5 bases, and 14 bases stayed unmatched. CDR3 length equals 16 residues. Germline CDR1 is LGHNA and CDR2 is YSLEER. The CDR3 reads CASSPSGRGLPHEQYF. DNA of the CDR3: TGCGCCAGCAGCCCGTCCGGCAGGGGGTTACCCCACGAGCAGTACTTC.

Remarks on this clone: One junction end does not reproduce the germline sequence, and a read error may be involved. J is TRBJ2-1 and V is TRBV7-7, with 8 bases identical to TRBD2. The length of the CDR3 is 15 residues. In germline, CDR1 is SSHAT, CDR2 FNYEAQ (reference sequence). CDR3 amino acids: CASSLSGGASNEQFF. The CDR3 coding sequence is TGTGCTAGCAGCTTATCCGGGGGGGCCTCCAATGAGCAGTTCTTC.

This chain connects TRBV6-1 to TRBJ1-5, with D perhaps matching TRBD1 (6 bases). The CDR3 extends over 14 amino acids. V was cut by 2 bases and J by 6 bases, with 11 bases left in between. The germline gives CDR1 MNHNS, CDR2 SASEGT. The chain's CDR3 is CASSEKRGSQPQHF. Written as DNA, the CDR3 is TGTGCCAGCAGTGAAAAGAGGGGGAGTCAGCCCCAGCATTTT.

The V call is TRBV7-2, the J call TRBJ2-7; D possibly corresponds to TRBD2 (5 bases). V was clipped by 0 bases and J by 6 bases, with 15 bases between them. This CDR3 region has 15 residues. Germline values: CDR1 SGHTA, CDR2 FQGNSA. For the CDR3, the DNA is TGTGCCAGCAGCTTAGCGAGTAGCGTGGTCGGCGAGCAGTACTTC. It codes for CASSLASSVVGEQYF.

The DNA for the CDR3 is TGCAGCGTGAGGCGTCTGAACACTGAAGCTTTCTTT. Amino acids: CSVRRLNTEAFF. The chain employs TRBV29-1 and TRBJ1-1, with unresolved D. CDR1 and CDR2 (germline): SQVTM, ANQGSEA. The CDR3 runs to 12 residues. V was clipped by 6 bases and J by 0 bases, with 8 bases between them.

The chain is built from TRBV30 and TRBJ1-1, with unresolved D. The CDR3 length is 14 residues. The germline V gene has CDR1 GTSNPN and CDR2 SVGIG (reference sequence). V lost 4 bases and J 0 bases, leaving 12 bases between the germline ends. The CDR3, as DNA: TGTGCCTGGATGGGCAGCCCTATGAACACTGAAGCTTTCTTT. Translation: CAWMGSPMNTEAFF.

The chain employs TRBV10-2 and TRBJ2-2; 9 bases align to TRBD1. This CDR3 is built from 17 residues. Germline V gene lookup returns CDR1 WSHSY and CDR2 SAAADI. V gave up 5 bases and J gave up 1 base; unmatched junction bases: 8. Here the CDR3 reads CASSRLGQGGNTGELFF. The CDR3 nucleotides read TGCGCCAGCAGTCGATTGGGACAGGGAGGGAACACCGGGGAGCTGTTTTTT.

The rearrangement joins TRBV7-3 to TRBJ2-2, with D maybe TRBD1 (5 bases). CDR1 is SGHTA and CDR2 is FQGTGA in the germline V gene. This CDR3 contains 14 residues. The V gene lost 5 bases and the J gene lost 4 bases, with 11 bases spanning the gap. CDR3 loop: CASSLPRGTGELFF. DNA for the CDR3: TGTGCCAGCAGCCTCCCAAGGGGCACCGGGGAGCTGTTTTTT.

V is TRBV6-5 and J is TRBJ2-7; 7 nucleotides line up with TRBD1. V was clipped by 8 bases and J by 2 bases; unmatched bases: 12. Per germline, CDR1 MNHEY and CDR2 SVGAGI. There are 15 residues in the CDR3. The CDR3 loop is CASSGGVLNTYEQYF. The DNA of the CDR3 is TGTGCCAGCTCAGGGGGAGTACTTAACACCTACGAGCAGTACTTC.

This clone was detected only a few times. V is TRBV7-2 and J is TRBJ1-1; 11 bases are shared with TRBD1. The CDR3 covers 18 residues. J lost 1 base, V lost 5 bases, and 12 bases had no gene match. CDR1 and CDR2 from the germline V gene are SGHTA and FQGNSA. This CDR3 is CASSPLGGQGVSNTEAFF. The CDR3 nucleotides read TGTGCCAGCAGCCCCTTAGGGGGACAGGGGGTATCGAACACTGAAGCTTTCTTT.